This note documents a single T cell receptor beta chain sequence. This sample was included in a study of blood T cell repertoires in COVID-19. The overall study: Collection of acute and convalescent COVID-19 samples took place in the United States, Italy and Spain. T cells, B-cell-depleted T cells, or PBMCs supplied cDNA or gDNA.

The CDR3 is made up of 15 amino acids. V was clipped by 2 bases and J by 7 bases, with 16 bases between them. The germline V gene has CDR1 SGHNT and CDR2 YYREEE (reference sequence). Here immunoSEQ multiplex PCR was the method, and the copy in TCRdb shows in-frame clones only, minus some. In the table there are around 150,000 clones, around 74% of which are singletons. The V call is TRBV5-4, the J call TRBJ2-1; D possibly corresponds to TRBD2 (6 bases). Sequencing was performed on peripheral blood. This receptor was identified in a woman at least 80 years old with acute or convalescent COVID-19. CDR3 sequence reads: CASSFLFGGFNEQFF. The CDR3 region has the DNA TGTGCCAGCAGCTTTCTGTTCGGGGGATTTAATGAGCAGTTCTTC.